This is a list of T cell receptor beta chains from one sample in a study of cytomegalovirus exposure and HLA in healthy donors. Only in-frame clones appear in the TCRdb table, and some are missing; sequencing was by immunoSEQ multiplex PCR. The repertoire includes 150,000 to 200,000 clones, over 85% of them detected once, and about 9.4% sits in the top ten. Sequencing was performed on PBMCs. Receptors originate from a woman aged 18-35 years in good health and CMV-seropositive. CDR3s include the opening cysteine and the closing phenylalanine or tryptophan. D genes are given only for firm matches. Clone size, where shown, is once, few, many, or a class for clones that have expanded.

cdr3_length | d_call | j_call | clone_size | v_call | cdr3_aa | cdr3_nt
18 | TRBD1 | TRBJ2-6 | . | TRBV27 | CASATRGQGYSGANVLTF | TGTGCCAGCGCCACCCGGGGACAGGGTTACTCTGGGGCCAACGTCCTGACTTTC
14 | TRBD2 | TRBJ2-5 | . | TRBV7-8 | CASSLERGKETQYF | TGTGCCAGCAGCTTAGAGCGGGGGAAAGAGACCCAGTACTTC
16 | . | TRBJ2-1 | . | TRBV5-4 | CASSLILPAGDNEQFF | TGTGCCAGCAGCTTGATTTTGCCCGCAGGGGACAATGAGCAGTTCTTC
13 | TRBD1 | TRBJ2-7 | once | TRBV11-2 | CASRGQGSYEQYF | TGTGCCAGCAGGGGACAGGGATCCTACGAGCAGTACTTC
15 | TRBD2 | TRBJ2-7 | . | TRBV7-8 | CASSLDRGGPREQYF | TGTGCCAGCAGCTTAGATCGGGGAGGGCCCCGCGAGCAGTACTTC
12 | . | TRBJ1-2 | few | TRBV6-1 | CATRGEVYGYTF | TGTGCCACCAGAGGGGAGGTCTATGGCTACACCTTC
13 | . | TRBJ1-2 | . | TRBV19 | CASSAQANYGYTF | TGTGCCAGTAGCGCGCAGGCTAACTATGGCTACACCTTC
17 | . | TRBJ2-7 | . | TRBV4-3 | CASSQAGLGRSSYEQYF | TGCGCCAGCAGCCAGGCGGGCCTTGGCAGGAGCTCCTACGAGCAGTACTTC
13 | . | TRBJ1-1 | once | TRBV14 | CASSQAVNTEAFF | TGTGCCAGCAGCCAAGCTGTTAACACTGAAGCTTTCTTT
11 | . | TRBJ2-1 | . | TRBV7-3 | CASSLSGEQFF | TGTGCCAGCAGCTTATCAGGGGAGCAGTTCTTC
15 | TRBD2 | TRBJ2-3 | once | TRBV27 | CASSIVAGSGDTQYF | TGTGCCAGCAGTATCGTAGCGGGATCAGGGGATACGCAGTATTTT
17 | TRBD2 | TRBJ2-1 | . | TRBV4-1 | CASSQEVGLAGVNEQFF | TGCGCCAGCAGCCAGGAGGTGGGACTAGCGGGAGTCAATGAGCAGTTCTTC
13 | . | TRBJ1-1 | . | TRBV13 | CASSQRISPEAFF | TGTGCCAGCAGCCAGAGGATTTCGCCTGAAGCTTTCTTT
15 | . | TRBJ2-1 | once | TRBV7-3 | CASSKFESSYNEQFF | TGTGCCAGCAGCAAATTTGAGAGCTCCTACAATGAGCAGTTCTTC
13 | TRBD1 | TRBJ1-2 | . | TRBV30 | CAWTEGRGLGYTF | TGTGCCTGGACCGAGGGCAGGGGGCTTGGCTACACCTTC
12 | . | TRBJ2-3 | . | TRBV19 | CASSKADYTQYF | TGTGCCAGTAGTAAGGCGGATTATACGCAGTATTTT
14 | . | TRBJ1-1 | few | TRBV5-1 | CASSLGQGWTEAFF | TGCGCCAGCAGCTTGGGGCAGGGGTGGACTGAAGCTTTCTTT
16 | . | TRBJ2-5 | . | TRBV25-1 | CASSGGDQGWRETQYF | TGTGCCAGCAGTGGGGGGGACCAGGGTTGGAGGGAGACCCAGTACTTC
13 | . | TRBJ2-7 | few | TRBV6-1 | CASLKTGSYEQYF | TGTGCCAGCCTTAAGACGGGCTCCTACGAGCAGTACTTC
12 | TRBD1 | TRBJ1-2 | . | TRBV23-1 | CASSPTGYGYTF | TGCGCCAGCAGTCCGACAGGGTATGGCTACACCTTC
13 | . | TRBJ1-5 | few | TRBV2 | CASSDGREGPQHF | TGTGCCAGCAGTGACGGCCGGGAAGGGCCCCAGCATTTT
12 | . | TRBJ2-7 | . | TRBV28 | CASSFSGWEQYF | TGTGCCAGCAGTTTCTCAGGTTGGGAGCAGTACTTC
15 | TRBD1 | TRBJ1-2 | . | TRBV28 | CASSLPGQGGYGYTF | TGTGCCAGCAGTTTACCGGGACAGGGGGGCTATGGCTACACCTTC
17 | TRBD1 | TRBJ1-1 | . | TRBV27 | CASSLTTPGTGTSGAFF | TGTGCCAGCAGTCTTACTACCCCCGGGACAGGGACGAGCGGAGCTTTCTTT
13 | . | TRBJ2-3 | . | TRBV9 | CASSGLPGDTQYF | TGTGCCAGCAGCGGACTCCCTGGGGATACGCAGTATTTT
16 | TRBD1 | TRBJ1-1 | . | TRBV5-8 | CASRLYTGQRNTEAFF | TGTGCCAGCAGACTGTACACGGGACAGAGGAACACTGAAGCTTTCTTT
13 | TRBD1 | TRBJ1-1 | . | TRBV11-2 | CASSLIQGGEAFF | TGTGCCAGCAGCCTAATACAGGGGGGTGAAGCTTTCTTT
14 | . | TRBJ2-7 | . | TRBV6-5 | CASSKSGIAYEQYF | TGTGCCAGCAGCAAATCCGGGATAGCCTACGAGCAGTACTTC
11 | . | TRBJ2-3 | . | TRBV5-4 | CASSSLGTQYF | TGTGCCAGCAGCTCACTTGGTACGCAGTATTTT